Sequencing of this TCR beta chain was carried out in a study of identical twins. Study-wide results and caveats: Reduced insertions were recorded for abundant cord blood beta clonotypes, with no such pattern in memory repertoires. Analyses based on zero insertions could be partly confounded by invariant MAIT and iNKT cells. Among monozygotic twins, out-of-frame TCR alpha sharing exceeded what models predicted. The study based its conclusions on cross-sectional statistical analysis and did not follow the same donors.

V was clipped by 1 base and J by 3 bases; unmatched bases: 5. Germline V gene sequence: CDR1 SEHNR, CDR2 FQNEAQ (reference sequence). The CDR3 length is 15 residues. As regards this clonotype: The antigen remains unidentified.

Each CDR3 protein is one row after TCRdb ran MiXCR on the 5' RACE reads. The repertoire holds about 530,000 distinct CDR3 sequences, with 15% as singletons. These same data were also listed under a study on yellow fever vaccine responses in identical twins.

Sequenced: CD4+ T cells sorted from blood. The source of this sequence is a woman between 18 and 29 years old in good health. This chain joins TRBV7-9 and TRBJ2-7, with 8 positions matching TRBD2. Here the CDR3 DNA reads TGTGCCAGCAGCTTAGAGGGACTAGGAGTCTACGAGCAGTACTTC. This codes for CASSLEGLGVYEQYF.